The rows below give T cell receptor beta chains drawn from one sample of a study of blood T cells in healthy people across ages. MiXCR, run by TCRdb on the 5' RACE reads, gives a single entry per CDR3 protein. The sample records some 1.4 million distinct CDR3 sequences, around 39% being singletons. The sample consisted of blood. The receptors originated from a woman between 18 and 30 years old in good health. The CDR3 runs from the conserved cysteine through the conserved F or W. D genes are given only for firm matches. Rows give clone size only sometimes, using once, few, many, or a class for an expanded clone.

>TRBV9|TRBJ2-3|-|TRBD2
CASSANGGAPDTQYF
TGTGCCAGCAGCGCGAACGGGGGGGCCCCAGATACGCAGTATTTT
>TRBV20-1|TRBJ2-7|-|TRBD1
CSAEEDRDRAYEQYF
TGCAGTGCTGAGGAAGACCGGGACAGGGCCTACGAGCAGTACTTC
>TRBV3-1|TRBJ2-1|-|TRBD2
CASSPLFAGVYNEQFF
TGTGCCAGCAGCCCCCTTTTTGCGGGGGTCTACAATGAGCAGTTCTTC
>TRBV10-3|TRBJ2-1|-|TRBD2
CAISEREGGNEQFF
TGTGCCATCAGTGAGAGGGAGGGAGGCAATGAGCAGTTCTTC
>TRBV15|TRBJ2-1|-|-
CATSPPGNEQFF
TGTGCCACCAGCCCCCCGGGCAATGAGCAGTTCTTC
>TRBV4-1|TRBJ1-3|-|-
CASSNQGLSGNTIYF
TGCGCCAGCAGTAATCAAGGACTCTCTGGAAACACCATATATTTT
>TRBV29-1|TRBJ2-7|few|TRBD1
CSVAPQGVNYEQYF
TGCAGCGTTGCCCCCCAGGGGGTTAATTACGAGCAGTACTTC
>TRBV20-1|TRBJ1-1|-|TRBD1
CSVFSGTGKNTEAFF
TGCAGTGTCTTTTCCGGGACAGGGAAGAACACTGAAGCTTTCTTT
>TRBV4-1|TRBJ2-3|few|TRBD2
CASTQTQLAGDTDTQYF
TGCGCCAGCACCCAAACGCAACTAGCGGGGGACACAGATACGCAGTATTTT
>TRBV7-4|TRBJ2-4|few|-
CASSLFQNIQYF
TGTGCCAGCAGCTTATTCCAAAACATTCAGTACTTC
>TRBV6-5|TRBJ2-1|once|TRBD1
CASSYAFSGTGSSYNEQFF
TGTGCCAGCAGTTACGCTTTCTCTGGGACAGGGAGCTCCTACAATGAGCAGTTCTTC
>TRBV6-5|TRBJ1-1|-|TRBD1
CASSYSLTGGTEAFF
TGTGCCAGCAGTTACTCGTTAACAGGGGGCACTGAAGCTTTCTTT
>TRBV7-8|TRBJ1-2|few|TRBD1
CASSLAGTGRGYTF
TGTGCCAGCAGCTTAGCCGGGACAGGGCGCGGCTACACCTTC
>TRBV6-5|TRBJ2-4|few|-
CASKSAKNIQYF
TGTGCCAGCAAGTCGGCCAAAAACATTCAGTACTTC
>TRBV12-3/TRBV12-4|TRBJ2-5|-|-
CASRGFQGTQYF
TGTGCCAGCAGGGGGTTCCAAGGGACCCAGTACTTC
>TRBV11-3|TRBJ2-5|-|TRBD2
CASSFVGTSGGKETQYF
TGTGCCAGCAGCTTTGTTGGGACTAGCGGGGGGAAAGAGACCCAGTACTTC
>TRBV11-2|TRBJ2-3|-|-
CASWGGDTDTQYF
TGTGCCTCCTGGGGCGGGGACACAGATACGCAGTATTTT
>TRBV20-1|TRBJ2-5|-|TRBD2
CSASRPSGRDQETQYF
TGCAGTGCTAGTCGACCTAGCGGGAGGGATCAAGAGACCCAGTACTTC
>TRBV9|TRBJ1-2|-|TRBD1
CASSAGGTGPVSYTF
TGTGCCAGCAGTGCGGGGGGGACAGGACCGGTGAGCTACACCTTC
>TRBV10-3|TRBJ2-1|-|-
CAISESQVHEQFF
TGTGCCATCAGTGAGTCTCAGGTCCATGAGCAGTTCTTC
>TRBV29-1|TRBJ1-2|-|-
CSVVYTDGYTF
TGCAGCGTTGTTTACACGGATGGCTACACCTTC
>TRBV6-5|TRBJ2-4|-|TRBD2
CASSVAGGVGNIQYF
TGTGCCAGCAGTGTAGCGGGAGGGGTGGGAAACATTCAGTACTTC
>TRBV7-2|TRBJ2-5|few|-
CASSLQGLRETQYF
TGTGCCAGCAGCCTCCAGGGGTTGAGGGAGACCCAGTACTTC
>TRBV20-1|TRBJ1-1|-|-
CSATDLTEAFF
TGCAGTGCTACGGACCTCACTGAAGCTTTCTTT
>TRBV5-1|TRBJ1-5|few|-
CASSPGGGPHQPQHF
TGCGCCAGCAGCCCGGGCGGGGGGCCGCATCAGCCCCAGCATTTT
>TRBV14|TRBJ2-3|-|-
CASSQDSQRAAQSNTDTQYF
TGTGCCAGCAGCCAAGATTCTCAGAGGGCGGCGCAGAGCAACACAGATACGCAGTATTTT
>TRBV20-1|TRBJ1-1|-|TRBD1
CSARGGAGYTEAFF
TGCAGTGCCAGGGGGGGGGCCGGGTACACTGAAGCTTTCTTT
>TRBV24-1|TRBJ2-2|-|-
CATTKDRSNGELFF
TGTGCCACCACTAAAGACAGGTCAAACGGGGAGCTGTTTTTT
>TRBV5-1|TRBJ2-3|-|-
CASSTRQYGTDTQYF
TGCGCCAGCAGCACCCGACAGTACGGCACAGATACGCAGTATTTT